The 29 T cell receptor beta chains given below trace back to one sample, sequenced in a study of T cells in localized non-small cell lung cancer. Produced via immunoSEQ multiplex PCR; TCRdb's table is partial and in-frame only. The data show around 40,000 clones, around 86% seen once. The sequenced sample was peripheral blood, obtained before any cancer treatment. These receptors were taken from a woman aged 18 to 50 with stage III lung adenocarcinoma.

The chain joins TRBV15 to TRBJ2-1; 14 bases agree with TRBD2. Germline assignment: CDR1 LNHNV and CDR2 YYDKDF (reference sequence). The length of the CDR3 is 18 residues. The trim removed 0 bases at V and 7 bases at J, leaving 8 bases unmatched. The CDR3 loop is CATSREDWTSGGLNEQFF. The CDR3 DNA sequence: TGTGCCACCAGCAGAGAAGATTGGACTAGCGGGGGGTTGAATGAGCAGTTCTTC.

A word on this clone: At one end, the junction sequence differs from germline, possibly due to a read error. This rearrangement joins TRBV4-1 to TRBJ1-1, with D perhaps TRBD1 (6 bases). Germline CDR1 MGHRA, CDR2 YSYEKL. This CDR3 has 12 residues. Here the CDR3 DNA reads TGCTCCAGCAGCCAACCCGGGACAGAAGCTTTCTTT. Amino acids: CSSSQPGTEAFF.

The chain recombines TRBV6-1 with TRBJ2-7; the D gene is possibly TRBD2 (6 bases). Germline assignment: CDR1 MNHNS and CDR2 SASEGT. CDR3 size: 14 residues. Between the trimmed V and J ends, which lost 6 bases and 6 bases, there was a span of 18 bases. As DNA, the CDR3 is TGTGCCAGCAGGGAGGGGACCCCGGCGGGCGAGCAGTACTTC. This translates into CASREGTPAGEQYF.

V is TRBV5-6 and J is TRBJ1-2; the match to TRBD1 covers 8 bases. The CDR3 is 14 amino acids. V dropped 6 bases and J dropped 4; count of bases not matched to a gene: 8. Germline CDR1 is SGHDT and CDR2 is YYEEEE. CDR3 region: CASNIQTGGYGYTF. The CDR3 DNA reads TGTGCCAGCAATATACAAACAGGGGGCTATGGCTACACCTTC.

The chain carries TRBV11-2 and TRBJ2-7; D is perhaps TRBD1 or TRBD2 (5 bases each). Germline V lookup: CDR1 SGHAT, CDR2 FQNNGV. This CDR3 has 14 residues. The ends were cut back, 2 bases at V and 7 bases at J, with 15 bases in the middle. CDR3 bases: TGTGCCAGCAGCTTACCGGGTGGGGGAAGAGAGCAGTACTTC. This sequence encodes CASSLPGGGREQYF.

V usage is TRBV5-4 and J usage is TRBJ2-1; 12 positions match TRBD1. There are 17 residues in the CDR3. Germline trimming cut 5 bases from V and 4 bases from J; bases unmatched to any gene: 10. In germline, CDR1 is SGHNT, CDR2 YYREEE (reference sequence). CDR3 sequence: CASSYYLGQGAYNEQFF. CDR3 bases: TGTGCCAGCAGTTATTACCTGGGACAGGGGGCTTACAATGAGCAGTTCTTC.

The chain is built from TRBV5-1 and TRBJ2-1, with 8 bases lining up with TRBD2. The CDR3 runs to 14 residues. Germline values: CDR1 SGHRS, CDR2 YFSETQ. With 0 bases clipped from V and 4 bases from J, the junction kept 0 bases outside the gene matches. This chain's CDR3 is CASSLERGYNEQFF. Written as DNA, the CDR3 is TGCGCCAGCAGCTTGGAGCGGGGGTACAATGAGCAGTTCTTC.

This clone was detected a few times. The CDR3 region is CASTLSGPMNTEAFF. CDR3 sequence (DNA): TGCGCCAGCACCCTGTCCGGCCCGATGAACACTGAAGCTTTCTTT. The rearrangement uses TRBV5-1 and TRBJ1-1; D is undetermined. The CDR3 length is 15 residues. CDR1 SGHRS and CDR2 YFSETQ come from the germline V gene. Trimming left V 6 bases short and J 0 bases short, with 15 bases between.

The chain has TRBV11-1 and TRBJ2-1; D perhaps matches TRBD2 (5 bases). The CDR3 extends over 17 amino acids. V lost 1 base and J 0 bases, leaving 13 bases between the germline ends. Looked up from germline, CDR1 is SGHAT and CDR2 is FQDESV (reference sequence). CDR3 coding DNA: TGTGCCAGCAGCTTAGTTAAGAGGGCACGCTCCTACAATGAGCAGTTCTTC. Its translation: CASSLVKRARSYNEQFF.

This clone was counted between two and nine times. This chain joins TRBV4-2 and TRBJ1-5; TRBD1 might be the D (5 bases). The CDR3 length is 15 residues. Germline-derived CDR1 and CDR2 are LGHNA and YNFKEQ. The V end was cut by 5 bases, the J end by 0 bases, with 11 bases between. CDR3 nucleotide sequence: TGTGCCAGCAGCGTGCAGGGTTATAGCAATCAGCCCCAGCATTTT. This sequence encodes CASSVQGYSNQPQHF.

CDR3 protein: CASSKTRLAKGTDTQYF. CDR3 nucleotides: TGTGCCAGCAGCAAGACTAGACTAGCTAAAGGTACAGATACGCAGTATTTT. V usage is TRBV21-1 and J usage is TRBJ2-3; the table gives TRBD2 as D, unverified against the DNA. TRBV21-1 is a documented pseudogene. The CDR3 is made up of 17 amino acids.

This clone showed up just once. The chain joins TRBV6-5 to TRBJ2-7; 8 bases match TRBD1. Trimming removed 6 bases from V and 0 bases from J; junction bases left unmatched: 7. Germline V gene data show CDR1 as MNHEY and CDR2 as SVGAGI. The CDR3 is made up of 15 amino acids. The CDR3 DNA reads as TGTGCCAGCAGCCCGGGACAGGACACCTCCTACGAGCAGTACTTC. It specifies CASSPGQDTSYEQYF.

The chain links TRBV11-3 to TRBJ2-7; TRBD2 aligns across 8 bases. The V gene end was trimmed by 5 bases and the J gene end by 3 bases; junction bases not matched to a gene: 9. This CDR3 is built from 15 residues. Germline CDR1 and CDR2: SGHNT and YENEEA. CDR3 sequence (DNA): TGTGCCAGCAGCCACAACGGGGGGGGCTTCTACGAGCAGTACTTC. Protein: CASSHNGGGFYEQYF.

V is TRBV27 and J is TRBJ1-2, with 10 bases identical to TRBD1. Germline loops: CDR1 MNHEY, CDR2 SMNVEV (reference sequence). Unmatched junction bases numbered 13, after V lost 5 bases and J lost 4 bases. The CDR3 is 17 amino acids. DNA for the CDR3: TGTGCCAGCAGTATCAGGCCGGGACAGGGGCATACCTATGGCTACACCTTC. As protein: CASSIRPGQGHTYGYTF.

V is TRBV27 and J is TRBJ2-7, with D unresolved. The CDR3 is made up of 16 amino acids. CDR1 and CDR2 from the germline V gene are MNHEY and SMNVEV (reference sequence). The ends were cut back, 1 base at V and 3 bases at J, with 16 bases in the middle. For the CDR3, the DNA is TGTGCCAGCAGTTTATTGGGATATCCCTCTGTCTACGAGCAGTACTTC. It yields the protein CASSLLGYPSVYEQYF.

J is TRBJ2-3 and V is TRBV6-1; TRBD2 matches 10 bases. Germline CDR1 and CDR2: MNHNS and SASEGT. V was pared by 8 bases and J by 7 bases, with 12 bases of the junction left unmatched. The CDR3 runs to 15 residues. The CDR3 loop is CASGIAGGPGYTQYF. In nucleotides, the CDR3 is TGTGCCAGCGGGATAGCGGGGGGCCCTGGGTATACGCAGTATTTT.

The chain couples TRBV2 to TRBJ2-1; tentatively, D is TRBD1 or TRBD2 (5 bases each). The V end lost 8 bases, the J end lost 6 bases, and 14 bases lay between the germline ends. This CDR3 has 13 residues. CDR1 is SNHLY and CDR2 is FYNNEI in the germline V gene. The CDR3 nucleotides read TGTGCCAGCGAAGGGGACCTCCGCAATGAGCAGTTCTTC. Its protein product is CASEGDLRNEQFF.

V gene TRBV7-3 combines with J gene TRBJ1-2; D not certain. The germline V gene encodes CDR1 SGHTA and CDR2 FQGTGA. V was cut by 8 bases and J by 6 bases, with 7 bases left in between. This CDR3 is built from 10 residues. The CDR3 loop is CASPCNGYTF. For the CDR3, the DNA is TGTGCCAGCCCCTGCAATGGCTACACCTTC.

The rearrangement uses TRBV5-1 and TRBJ2-1; 12 bases align to TRBD1. CDR1 and CDR2 from the germline V gene are SGHRS and YFSETQ. The CDR3 is 16 residues long. Trimming removed 4 bases from V and 10 bases from J; junction bases left unmatched: 12. This CDR3 is CASSPEPGQGAEEQFF. The CDR3 nucleotides read TGCGCCAGCAGCCCTGAACCGGGACAGGGGGCCGAGGAGCAGTTCTTC.

The chain joins TRBV28 to TRBJ2-2; a weak D match, TRBD1 (5 bases). The ends were cut back, 4 bases at V and 1 base at J, with 19 bases in the middle. CDR1 MDHEN and CDR2 SYDVKM come from the germline V gene. This CDR3 has 18 residues. As DNA, the CDR3 is TGTGCCAGCAGTTATGTGTTAGGGGTGACCGAGAACACCGGGGAGCTGTTTTTT. Encoded protein: CASSYVLGVTENTGELFF.

V is TRBV6-1 and J is TRBJ1-1; D might be TRBD1 (6 bases). CDR1 and CDR2 (germline): MNHNS, SASEGT. The CDR3 extends over 16 amino acids. Trimming removed 3 bases from V and 0 bases from J, with 14 bases in between. The CDR3 region is CASSDWGDTMNTEAFF. CDR3 nucleotide sequence: TGTGCCAGCAGTGATTGGGGGGACACCATGAACACTGAAGCTTTCTTT.

The chain carries TRBV6-5 and TRBJ2-7, with 7 bases that match TRBD1. Germline V gene lookup returns CDR1 MNHEY and CDR2 SVGAGI. The CDR3 covers 15 residues. V shed 5 bases, J shed 5 bases, and the junction held 12 bases outside the gene matches. CDR3: CASSPRRGGRHEQYF. DNA for the CDR3: TGTGCCAGCAGTCCACGAAGAGGGGGCAGGCACGAGCAGTACTTC.

The J gene is TRBJ2-5, the V gene TRBV2; D uncertain. The ends were cut back, 3 bases at V and 1 base at J, with 9 bases in the middle. CDR1 is SNHLY, CDR2 FYNNEI, per germline. CDR3 length: 14 amino acids. Written as DNA, the CDR3 is TGTGCCAGCAGTGAGGTACTGATCCAAGAGACCCAGTACTTC. It is translated as CASSEVLIQETQYF.

This clone showed up just once. The rearrangement uses TRBV6-5 and TRBJ2-3; a weak D match, TRBD2 (5 bases). The CDR3 is made up of 12 amino acids. Germline V gene lookup returns CDR1 MNHEY and CDR2 SVGAGI. Trimming removed 10 bases at V and 4 bases at J, with 12 bases between. CDR3 region: CATARAPDTQYF. The CDR3 DNA sequence: TGTGCCACCGCGAGGGCCCCAGATACGCAGTATTTT.

The CDR3 protein is CASSGGPRGTEAFF. Here the CDR3 DNA reads TGTGCCAGCTCAGGGGGACCCCGGGGCACTGAAGCTTTCTTT. The gene calls are TRBV18 and TRBJ1-1; D is perhaps TRBD1 (5 bases). The CDR3 is made up of 14 amino acids. CDR1 KGHSH and CDR2 LQKENI come from the germline V gene. V was pared by 5 bases and J by 4 bases, with 14 bases between.

This clone has only one observation. V and J are TRBV4-1 and TRBJ1-1, with D possibly TRBD1 on 6 matching bases. Looked up from germline, CDR1 is MGHRA and CDR2 is YSYEKL. Trimming pared 0 bases from V and 10 bases from J, leaving 9 bases between. This CDR3 region has 12 residues. CDR3 DNA sequence: TGCGCCAGCAGCCAAGACAGGGGCTCAGCTTTCTTT. Its protein is CASSQDRGSAFF.

The rearrangement uses TRBV6-1 and TRBJ2-1, with D maybe TRBD1 (5 bases). The length of the CDR3 is 13 residues. Trimming removed 2 bases from V and 8 bases from J, with 10 bases in between. Germline V gene sequence: CDR1 MNHNS, CDR2 SASEGT. The CDR3 region is CASSEIKGHEQFF. CDR3 bases: TGTGCCAGCAGTGAAATCAAGGGGCATGAGCAGTTCTTC.

The J gene is TRBJ1-2, the V gene TRBV29-1; D gene ambiguous. From germline, CDR1 is SQVTM and CDR2 ANQGSEA. The CDR3 has 14 residues. The germline V and J ends were trimmed by 4 bases and 6 bases, with 18 bases remaining between them. This CDR3 is CSVGIDGNIHGYTF. The CDR3 DNA reads as TGCAGCGTTGGTATAGACGGAAATATTCATGGCTACACCTTC.

A word on this clone: Its ends do not fully match the called genes, so a read error is possible. This specimen includes other DNA sequences encoding the same CDR3. The gene calls are TRBV2 and TRBJ2-3; TRBD2 aligns across 9 bases. Germline V gene lookup returns CDR1 SNHLY and CDR2 FYNNEI. This CDR3 region has 14 residues. CDR3 loop: CASSESGGWDTQYF. The CDR3 DNA is TGTGCCAGTAGTGAAAGCGGGGGGTGGGATACGCAGTATTTT.